This record looks at one T cell receptor (beta chain) sequence and its context. Profiling relied on immunoSEQ multiplex PCR, and the TCRdb table lists in-frame clones only, not all of them. The table includes under 250,000 clones, about 83% detected once. The sample belongs to a study of blood T cell repertoires in COVID-19. Germline V CDR1 and CDR2: SGHRS, YFSETQ. Losses at the gene ends were 3 bases for V and 6 bases for J; bases not matched to a gene: 6. The CDR3 loop spans 14 amino acids. This clonotype was sampled from a woman aged 40 to 49 who had recovered from COVID-19. V is TRBV5-1 and J is TRBJ2-3, with 8 bases identical to TRBD1. The sequenced sample was peripheral blood. The CDR3 DNA reads as TGCGCCAGCAGCTCGGACAGGGAGATCGATACGCAGTATTTT. Protein product: CASSSDREIDTQYF. Looking up the rest from reference TRBV5-1 and TRBJ2-3 gives the full variable domain: KAGVTQTPRYLIKTRGQQVTLSCSPISGHRSVSWYQQTPGQGLQFLFEYFSETQRNKGNFPGRFSGRQFSNSRSEMNVSTLELGDSALYLCASSSDREIDTQYFGPGTRLTVL.